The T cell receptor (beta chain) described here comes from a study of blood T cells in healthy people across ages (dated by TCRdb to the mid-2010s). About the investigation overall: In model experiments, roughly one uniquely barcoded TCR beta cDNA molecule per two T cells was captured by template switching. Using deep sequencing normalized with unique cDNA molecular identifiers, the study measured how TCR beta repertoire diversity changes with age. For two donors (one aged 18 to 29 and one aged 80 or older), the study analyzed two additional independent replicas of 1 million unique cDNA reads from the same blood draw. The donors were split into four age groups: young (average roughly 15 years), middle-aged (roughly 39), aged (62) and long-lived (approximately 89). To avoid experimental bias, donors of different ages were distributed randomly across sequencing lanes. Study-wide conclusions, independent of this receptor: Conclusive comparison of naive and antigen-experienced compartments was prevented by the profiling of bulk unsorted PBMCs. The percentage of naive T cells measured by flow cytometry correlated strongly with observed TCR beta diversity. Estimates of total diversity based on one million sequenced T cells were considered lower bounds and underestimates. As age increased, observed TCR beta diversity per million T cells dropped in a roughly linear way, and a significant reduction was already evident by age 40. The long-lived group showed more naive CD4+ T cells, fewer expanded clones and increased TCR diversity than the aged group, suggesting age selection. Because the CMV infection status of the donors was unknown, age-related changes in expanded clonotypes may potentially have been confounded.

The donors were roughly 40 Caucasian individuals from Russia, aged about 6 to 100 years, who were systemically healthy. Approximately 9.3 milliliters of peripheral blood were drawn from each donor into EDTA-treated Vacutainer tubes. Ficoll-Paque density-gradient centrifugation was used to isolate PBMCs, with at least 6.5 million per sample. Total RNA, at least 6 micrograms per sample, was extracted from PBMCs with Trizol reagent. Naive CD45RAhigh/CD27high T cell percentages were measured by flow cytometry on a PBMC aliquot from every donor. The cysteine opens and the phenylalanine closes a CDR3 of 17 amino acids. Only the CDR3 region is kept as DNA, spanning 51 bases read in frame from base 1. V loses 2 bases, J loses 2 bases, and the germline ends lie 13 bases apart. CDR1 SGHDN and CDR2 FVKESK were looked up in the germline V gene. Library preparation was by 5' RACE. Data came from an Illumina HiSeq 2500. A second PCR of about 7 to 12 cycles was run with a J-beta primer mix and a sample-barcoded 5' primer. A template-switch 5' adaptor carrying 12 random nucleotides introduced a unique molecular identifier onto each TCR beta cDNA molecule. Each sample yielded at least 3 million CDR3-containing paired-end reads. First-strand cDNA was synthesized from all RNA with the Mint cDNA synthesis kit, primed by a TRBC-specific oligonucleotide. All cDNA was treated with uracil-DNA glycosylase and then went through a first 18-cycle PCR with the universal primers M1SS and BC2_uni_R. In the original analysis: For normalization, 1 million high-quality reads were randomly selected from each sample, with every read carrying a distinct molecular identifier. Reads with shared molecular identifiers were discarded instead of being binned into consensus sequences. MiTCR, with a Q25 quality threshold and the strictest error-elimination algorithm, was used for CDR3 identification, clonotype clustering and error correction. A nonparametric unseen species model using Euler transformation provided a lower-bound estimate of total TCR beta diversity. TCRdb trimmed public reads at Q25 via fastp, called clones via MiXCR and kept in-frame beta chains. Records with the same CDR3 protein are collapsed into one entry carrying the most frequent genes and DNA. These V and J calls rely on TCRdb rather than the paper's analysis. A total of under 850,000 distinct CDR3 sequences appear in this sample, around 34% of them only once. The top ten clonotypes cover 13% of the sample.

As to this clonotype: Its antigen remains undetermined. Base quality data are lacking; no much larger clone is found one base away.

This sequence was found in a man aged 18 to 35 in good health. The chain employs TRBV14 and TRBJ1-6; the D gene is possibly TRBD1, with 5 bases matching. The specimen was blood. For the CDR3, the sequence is CASSQLQGRTYNSPLHF. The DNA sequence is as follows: TGTGCCAGCAGCCAACTTCAGGGACGGACCTATAATTCACCCCTCCACTTT. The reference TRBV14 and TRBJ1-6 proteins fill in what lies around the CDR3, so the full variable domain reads EAGVTQFPSHSVIEKGQTVTLRCDPISGHDNLYWYRRVMGKEIKFLLHFVKESKQDESGMPNNRFLAERTGGTYSTLKVQPAELEDSGVYFCASSQLQGRTYNSPLHFGNGTRLTVT.